The 10 T cell receptor beta chains below all came from one sample that was sequenced in a study of PD-L1 blockade in urothelial cancer. Time point denoted: peripheral blood 6 weeks after treatment start. The assay was immunoSEQ multiplex PCR, and TCRdb's table has in-frame clones only and misses some. The data contain about 90,000 clones, roughly 83% of them singletons. The starting material was PBMCs, obtained around atezolizumab (anti-PD-L1) treatment. The receptor set was obtained from a man between 65 and 79 years old with urothelial cancer.

The chain is built from TRBV5-5 and TRBJ1-3; D gene unclear. Germline CDR1 SGHKS, CDR2 YYEKEE (reference sequence). The CDR3 covers 15 residues. The V and J ends lost 2 bases and 0 bases respectively, with 9 bases between them. For the CDR3, the DNA is TGTGCCAGCAGCTTAGCAGGAATCTCTGGAAACACCATATATTTT. As protein: CASSLAGISGNTIYF.

The rearrangement uses TRBV19 and TRBJ2-7; no reliable D call. The CDR3 runs 14 residues. Germline assignment: CDR1 LNHDA and CDR2 SQIVND (reference sequence). With 3 bases removed from V and 0 bases from J, the gap between germline ends came to 9 bases. CDR3 region: CASSIQKSSYEQYF. DNA of the CDR3: TGTGCCAGTAGTATTCAGAAATCCTCCTACGAGCAGTACTTC.

CDR3 in amino acids: CAWSRKGGTGNTIYF. In nucleotides, the CDR3 is TGTGCCTGGAGTCGGAAGGGAGGAACTGGAAACACCATATATTTT. The chain has TRBV30 and TRBJ1-3; unclear D gene. Trimming pared 2 bases from V and 2 bases from J, leaving 13 bases between. Germline CDR1 reads GTSNPN; CDR2 reads SVGIG (reference sequence). The CDR3 spans 15 residues.

This chain joins TRBV6-5 and TRBJ2-7; D might be TRBD2 (7 bases). The CDR3 loop spans 15 amino acids. CDR1 and CDR2 from the germline V gene are MNHEY and SVGAGI. The ends were cut back, 6 bases at V and 4 bases at J, with 19 bases in the middle. CDR3 sequence: CASSSGGGLHYEQYF. The CDR3 DNA sequence: TGTGCCAGCAGCTCGGGGGGCGGTCTTCATTACGAGCAGTACTTC.

The chain combines TRBV5-6 with TRBJ2-1; D possibly corresponds to TRBD1 (6 bases). The CDR3 sequence is 15 residues long. The V and J ends lost 0 bases and 3 bases respectively, with 10 bases between them. CDR1 is SGHDT, CDR2 YYEEEE, per germline. The CDR3 sequence: CASSLGQGIYNEQFF. CDR3 sequence (DNA): TGTGCCAGCAGCTTGGGGCAGGGGATCTACAATGAGCAGTTCTTC.

The V gene is TRBV7-2, the J gene TRBJ2-1, with unresolved D. The CDR3 consists of 13 residues. Per the germline V gene, CDR1 is SGHTA and CDR2 is FQGNSA. V was trimmed by 2 bases and J by 7 bases, leaving 9 bases between them. The CDR3 loop reads CASSLITPNEQFF. CDR3 sequence (DNA): TGTGCCAGCAGCTTAATAACTCCGAATGAGCAGTTCTTC.

The chain has TRBV5-1 and TRBJ2-2; TRBD2 might be the D (6 bases). CDR1 and CDR2 from the germline V gene are SGHRS and YFSETQ. V was pared by 2 bases and J by 6 bases, with 11 bases between. The CDR3 runs to 14 residues. The CDR3 DNA follows: TGCGCCAGCAGCTTAAGACTAGAGGCCGGGGAGCTGTTTTTT. It translates to CASSLRLEAGELFF. Full variable domain (rest looked up from reference TRBV5-1 and TRBJ2-2): KAGVTQTPRYLIKTRGQQVTLSCSPISGHRSVSWYQQTPGQGLQFLFEYFSETQRNKGNFPGRFSGRQFSNSRSEMNVSTLELGDSALYLCASSLRLEAGELFFGEGSRLTVL.

This clone was seen a single time. The CDR3 loop is CASSLLLNTGELFF. The DNA of the CDR3 is TGTGCCAGCAGCTTATTACTGAACACCGGGGAGCTGTTTTTT. The rearrangement links TRBV7-3 to TRBJ2-2, with D unresolved. The CDR3 totals 14 residues. The germline V gene has CDR1 SGHTA and CDR2 FQGTGA. Trimming took off 2 bases at V and 1 base at J, with 5 bases between the two ends.

The chain has TRBV7-3 and TRBJ2-1; D unclear. The CDR3 totals 15 residues. Trimming took off 5 bases at V and 4 bases at J, with 15 bases between the two ends. The germline V gene encodes CDR1 SGHTA and CDR2 FQGTGA. The CDR3 DNA is TGTGCCAGCAGCCAAGAGGCCCTGCAATACAATGAGCAGTTCTTC. This encodes CASSQEALQYNEQFF.

V gene TRBV5-1 combines with J gene TRBJ2-5; 10 positions match TRBD1. The ends lost 4 bases at V and 1 base at J; junction bases unmatched: 13. The CDR3 has 18 residues. Germline V gene sequence: CDR1 SGHRS, CDR2 YFSETQ. CDR3 sequence (DNA): TGCGCCAGCAGCCCCGGGACAGGGGCTTGGGTTTTCCAAGAGACCCAGTACTTC. Protein: CASSPGTGAWVFQETQYF.